A single sample gave rise to the 8 T cell receptor beta chains below, sequenced in a study of blood T cell repertoires in COVID-19. The protocol was immunoSEQ multiplex PCR, while the TCRdb copy is restricted to in-frame clones and leaves out a portion. The sample lists around 250,000 clones; 84% were seen once. The sample was peripheral blood. Source of these receptors: a woman aged 40 to 50 who had recovered from COVID-19.

The chain employs TRBV30 and TRBJ1-3; no clear D. V lost 2 bases to trimming and J lost 0 bases, with 5 bases between them. This CDR3 spans 13 amino acids. Germline-derived CDR1 and CDR2 are GTSNPN and SVGIG (reference sequence). CDR3 in amino acids: CAWSSSSGNTIYF. CDR3 DNA sequence: TGTGCCTGGAGTTCCAGCTCTGGAAACACCATATATTTT.

This clone was detected a few times. The chain joins TRBV20-1 to TRBJ1-4; D possibly corresponds to TRBD1 (6 bases). Trimming left V 6 bases short and J 11 bases short, with 10 bases between. Germline V gene data show CDR1 as DFQATT and CDR2 as SNEGSKA (reference sequence). The CDR3 totals 10 residues. DNA of the CDR3: TGCAGTGCCAGGGGTGGGAAACTGTTTTTT. This gives the protein CSARGGKLFF.

This clone has more than one count but fewer than ten. CDR3 bases: TGTGCCAGCAGTGAGCCAGTTCATTCACCCCTCCACTTT. Translation gives CASSEPVHSPLHF. V gene TRBV2 combines with J gene TRBJ1-6; D ambiguous. The ends were cut back, 3 bases at V and 8 bases at J, with 8 bases in the middle. CDR1 is SNHLY and CDR2 is FYNNEI in the germline V gene. The CDR3 runs 13 residues.

The gene calls are TRBV7-2 and TRBJ2-1; D might be TRBD2 (6 bases). Trimming pared 2 bases from V and 4 bases from J, leaving 18 bases between. CDR3 length: 17 residues. Per germline, CDR1 SGHTA and CDR2 FQGNSA. CDR3 amino acids: CASSLTFGGENYNEQFF. CDR3 in DNA: TGTGCCAGCAGCTTAACGTTTGGAGGGGAGAATTACAATGAGCAGTTCTTC.

The chain uses TRBV9 and TRBJ1-6; D possibly corresponds to TRBD1 (5 bases). Trimming stripped 0 bases from V and 7 bases from J, with 11 bases between. The V gene's germline CDR1 is SGDLS and CDR2 YYNGEE. This CDR3 is 15 amino acids long. This CDR3 reads CASSVAAGRNSPLHF. For the CDR3, the DNA is TGTGCCAGCAGCGTAGCTGCAGGGCGGAATTCACCCCTCCACTTT.

As DNA, the CDR3 is TGTGCCAGCAGCGGGTCGGCGGAATCCTACAATGAGCAGTTCTTC. This codes for CASSGSAESYNEQFF. The gene calls are TRBV5-4 and TRBJ2-1; D remains ambiguous. V was pared by 4 bases and J by 1 base, with 12 bases between. Germline V CDR1 and CDR2: SGHNT, YYREEE (reference sequence). The CDR3 contains 15 residues.

The genes are TRBV20-1 and TRBJ2-1; D is undetermined. The CDR3 is 11 amino acids. CDR1 is DFQATT and CDR2 is SNEGSKA in the germline V gene (reference sequence). The ends were cut back, 5 bases at V and 7 bases at J, with 9 bases in the middle. The CDR3 is CSARNRNEQFF. The DNA for the CDR3 is TGCAGTGCTCGGAACAGAAATGAGCAGTTCTTC.

This clone has at least ten counts. The chain is built from TRBV7-9 and TRBJ2-7, with 9 bases lining up with TRBD1. The CDR3 has 14 amino acids. Germline lookup yields CDR1 SEHNR and CDR2 FQNEAQ (reference sequence). V lost 5 bases to trimming and J lost 6 bases; unmatched junction nucleotides: 8. CDR3 nucleotides: TGTGCCAGCAGCCGACAGGGACAGGGCCGCGAGCAGTACTTC. It is translated as CASSRQGQGREQYF.